The rows below give T cell receptor beta chains drawn from one sample of a study of T cell changes during pregnancy in multiple sclerosis. The repertoire was sequenced with immunoSEQ multiplex PCR; TCRdb's copy has only in-frame clones and lacks some. The sample consists of over 65,000 clones, about 90% of them appearing once. The source material was peripheral blood, sampled in the second trimester of pregnancy. The receptors shown here come from a female donor with multiple sclerosis, enrolled in a pregnancy study. CDR3s include the opening cysteine and the closing phenylalanine or tryptophan. The order of the fields is clone size, V gene, CDR3 protein. Where a row states a size, it is once, few, many or the class of an expanded clone; other rows omit it.

>.|TRBV2
CASSETSPDTQYF
>.|TRBV19
CASSASGGYVYGYTF
>.|TRBV9
CASGGRVGEQFF
>.|TRBV4-2
CASSQDPYGYTF
>.|TRBV7-9
CASRLPGYNTEAFF
>.|TRBV5-1
CASSLYGGGADTQYF
>once|TRBV10-3
CAIGGDEQYF
>.|TRBV7-7
CASSPLSGELFF
>.|TRBV7-9
CASSFQGDTGELFF
>.|TRBV5-6
CASSGPGGGQYYNEQFF
>once|TRBV7-2
CASSLRTDGYTF
>.|TRBV18
CASSPLDRFNEKLFF
>.|TRBV7-2
CASSLVGGPGYNEQFF
>.|TRBV6-5
CASTDTGGYEQYF
>.|TRBV7-9
CASSGSRGRETQYF
>.|TRBV13
CATGQGRSDEQYF
>.|TRBV7-2
CASSPQTADYYGYTF
>.|TRBV19
CASSIETGNTEAFF
>.|TRBV6-5
CASRGQFNQPQHF
>.|TRBV9
CASSVAGGVGYEQYF
>.|TRBV15
CATSRASTGPNEKLFF
>.|TRBV6-9
CASSYSWALEDEQFF
>once|TRBV30
CAWSVRVHGYTF
>.|TRBV7-9
CASSDSNSNQPQHF